Below, 25 T cell receptor beta chains from the same sample are listed, as sequenced in a study of shared clonotypes between healthy human individuals. Sequencing was performed with immunoSEQ multiplex PCR; in TCRdb, only in-frame clones are kept and a portion is missing. The data contain 2 million to 2.5 million clones, almost 96% of them singletons. The material sequenced was naive CD4+ T cells sorted from blood. The subset was: CD45RA+ positively selected. The receptors originated from a man between 18 and 29 years old in good health.

The chain has TRBV9 and TRBJ2-3; 8 bases line up with TRBD1. Trimming cost V 2 bases and J 6 bases; bases outside gene matches: 8. Germline V lookup: CDR1 SGDLS, CDR2 YYNGEE. This CDR3 is 15 amino acids long. The CDR3 nucleotides read TGTGCCAGCAGCGTCGTTGACAGGGGCCGGGATACGCAGTATTTT. This sequence encodes CASSVVDRGRDTQYF.

The chain carries TRBV7-2 and TRBJ2-7, with D unresolved. Trimming removed 1 base from V and 7 bases from J, with 11 bases in between. There are 13 residues in the CDR3. CDR1 and CDR2 from the germline V gene are SGHTA and FQGNSA. In nucleotides, the CDR3 is TGTGCCAGCAGCTTAGAAGCGTGGCGGGAGCAGTACTTC. Its protein is CASSLEAWREQYF.

The chain is built from TRBV4-3 and TRBJ2-6; D may match TRBD1 or TRBD2 (7 bases each). Deletions cut 4 bases from V and 3 bases from J, with 22 bases between. CDR1 is LGHNA and CDR2 is YSLEER in the germline V gene. The CDR3 sequence is 19 residues long. CDR3 in DNA: TGCGCCAGCAGCCCAAACCCCCAGGGGGGGGGAGGTGGGGCCAACGTCCTGACTTTC. It is translated as CASSPNPQGGGGGANVLTF.

This rearrangement joins TRBV7-2 to TRBJ1-6; D is ambiguous. Germline lookup yields CDR1 SGHTA and CDR2 FQGNSA. The CDR3 runs to 17 residues. Trimming took 4 bases from V and 7 from J, leaving 20 bases between them. The CDR3 sequence: CASSSPKDARLNSPLHF. The CDR3 DNA reads TGTGCCAGCAGCTCACCGAAGGACGCGCGGTTGAATTCACCCCTCCACTTT.

The chain combines TRBV25-1 with TRBJ1-6; TRBD1 might be the D (6 bases). Trimming removed 3 bases from V and 7 bases from J, with 10 bases in between. Per the germline V gene, CDR1 is MGHDK and CDR2 is SYGVNS. The CDR3 runs 14 residues. CDR3: CASSDLQGNSPLHF. CDR3 sequence (DNA): TGTGCCAGCAGTGATTTACAGGGAAATTCACCCCTCCACTTT.

This chain joins TRBV10-3 and TRBJ2-3, with D maybe TRBD2 (5 bases). The germline CDR1 and CDR2 sequences are ENHRY and SYGVKD. This CDR3 has 15 amino acids. V lost 3 bases to trimming and J lost 1 base, with 11 bases between them. CDR3 coding DNA: TGTGCCATCAGTGACGGCGGGTGGGGCACAGATACGCAGTATTTT. Translating it yields CAISDGGWGTDTQYF.

The gene calls are TRBV10-2 and TRBJ2-5; D is perhaps TRBD2 (7 bases). The CDR3 runs 15 residues. Germline V gene data show CDR1 as WSHSY and CDR2 as SAAADI. Trimming took 4 bases from V and 5 from J, leaving 17 bases between them. In DNA, the CDR3 is TGCGCCAGCAGTGCCACACAGGGAGGGGGGGAGACCCAGTACTTC. It encodes CASSATQGGGETQYF.

This chain links TRBV7-2 with TRBJ1-1, with 7 bases matching TRBD1. In germline, CDR1 is SGHTA, CDR2 FQGNSA. This CDR3 spans 15 amino acids. Losses at the gene ends were 4 bases for V and 1 base for J; bases not matched to a gene: 6. Here the CDR3 DNA reads TGTGCCAGCAGCTCTGGGGACAGACGGAACACTGAAGCTTTCTTT. Translation: CASSSGDRRNTEAFF.

J is TRBJ1-5 and V is TRBV30; unclear D gene. CDR1 and CDR2 from the germline V gene are GTSNPN and SVGIG (reference sequence). The CDR3 totals 14 residues. V lost 0 bases and J lost 5, with 11 bases in between. The CDR3 loop is CAWSVKLPDQPQHF. CDR3 bases: TGTGCCTGGAGTGTAAAGTTGCCCGATCAGCCCCAGCATTTT.

V is TRBV30 and J is TRBJ2-1; TRBD2 might be the D (5 bases). The CDR3 runs to 12 residues. V dropped 7 bases and J dropped 0 bases, with 7 bases sitting between them. In germline, CDR1 is GTSNPN, CDR2 SVGIG (reference sequence). CDR3 sequence: CASGFSYNEQFF. The CDR3 region has the DNA TGTGCCTCGGGGTTCTCCTACAATGAGCAGTTCTTC.

This clone was counted once. Here the CDR3 reads CASSPGQGAQEKLFF. CDR3 nucleotides: TGTGCCAGCAGCCCGGGACAGGGGGCTCAGGAAAAACTGTTTTTT. The genes are TRBV7-9 and TRBJ1-4, with 12 bases matching TRBD1. The junction had 6 bases not matched to a gene; V was cut back by 5 bases and J by 8 bases. CDR3 size: 15 residues. The germline CDR1 and CDR2 sequences are SEHNR and FQNEAQ (reference sequence).

This chain links TRBV5-1 with TRBJ2-2, with 8 bases matching TRBD1. Unmatched junction bases numbered 8, after V lost 6 bases and J lost 1 base. CDR3 length: 16 amino acids. The V gene's germline CDR1 is SGHRS and CDR2 YFSETQ. The CDR3 sequence: CASKVRGPVNTGELFF. The DNA of the CDR3 is TGCGCCAGCAAGGTCAGGGGGCCGGTGAACACCGGGGAGCTGTTTTTT.

The chain couples TRBV10-3 to TRBJ2-3; TRBD2 aligns across 13 bases. CDR1 is ENHRY and CDR2 is SYGVKD in the germline V gene. The CDR3 has 17 amino acids. J gave up 4 bases and V 4 bases, and 8 bases lay outside the gene matches. CDR3 sequence reads: CAISGGLAGTAPDTQYF. The CDR3 region has the DNA TGTGCCATCAGTGGGGGACTAGCGGGAACCGCACCAGATACGCAGTATTTT.

The chain recombines TRBV6-4 with TRBJ2-7; D tentatively fits TRBD1 or TRBD2 (5 bases each). CDR1 MRHNA and CDR2 SNTAGT come from the germline V gene. Trimming pared 2 bases from V and 3 bases from J, leaving 14 bases between. CDR3 length: 15 residues. Here the CDR3 DNA reads TGTGCCAGCAGTGACACGAGGGACGGAAACTACGAGCAGTACTTC. This gives the protein CASSDTRDGNYEQYF.

This chain joins TRBV7-2 and TRBJ2-1; TRBD1 aligns across 7 bases. Germline assignment: CDR1 SGHTA and CDR2 FQGNSA. The J segment lost 14 bases and the V segment lost 1 base, leaving 8 bases of the junction unmatched. The CDR3 runs to 13 residues. The CDR3 protein is CASSLEARQGEFF. The CDR3 DNA follows: TGTGCCAGCAGCTTAGAGGCCAGACAGGGTGAGTTCTTC.

The chain carries TRBV10-3 and TRBJ2-7; D uncertain. V was clipped by 0 bases and J by 4 bases, with 4 bases between them. The V gene's germline CDR1 is ENHRY and CDR2 SYGVKD. This CDR3 is built from 12 residues. In DNA, the CDR3 is TGTGCCATCAGTGAGTCTTGGTACGAGCAGTACTTC. It codes for CAISESWYEQYF.

The rearrangement uses TRBV5-4 and TRBJ2-5, with unresolved D. The length of the CDR3 is 15 residues. Trimming removed 0 bases at V and 1 base at J, with 10 bases between. Germline assignment: CDR1 SGHNT and CDR2 YYREEE (reference sequence). The CDR3 DNA follows: TGTGCCAGCAGCTTGGGTGACACTTCCCAAGAGACCCAGTACTTC. It encodes CASSLGDTSQETQYF.

Only one count was recorded for this clone. V gene TRBV2 combines with J gene TRBJ2-3, with 10 bases matching TRBD1. Per the germline V gene, CDR1 is SNHLY and CDR2 is FYNNEI. V was pared by 5 bases and J by 4 bases, with 6 bases of the junction left unmatched. The CDR3 is 15 residues long. DNA for the CDR3: TGTGCCAGCAGTTTTGCCGGGACAGGGGCAGATACGCAGTATTTT. Amino acids: CASSFAGTGADTQYF.

The chain couples TRBV7-2 to TRBJ2-1; 7 bases match TRBD2. CDR1 is SGHTA, CDR2 FQGNSA, per germline. The CDR3 has 15 residues. Trimming cost V 5 bases and J 0 bases; bases outside gene matches: 4. CDR3 sequence (DNA): TGTGCCAGCAGCGAAGCGGGAAGCTCCTACAATGAGCAGTTCTTC. Translating gives CASSEAGSSYNEQFF.

The genes are TRBV18 and TRBJ2-2, with 9 bases matching TRBD1. Trimming at V came to 2 bases and at J to 0 bases, leaving 4 bases not matched to a gene. CDR1 and CDR2 (germline): KGHSH, LQKENI. CDR3 size: 17 residues. This chain's CDR3 is CASSPKGQGTNTGELFF. Written as DNA, the CDR3 is TGTGCCAGCTCACCAAAAGGACAGGGGACGAACACCGGGGAGCTGTTTTTT. The full variable domain, completed using reference TRBV18 and TRBJ2-2, is NAGVMQNPRHLVRRRGQEARLRCSPMKGHSHVYWYRQLPEEGLKFMVYLQKENIIDESGMPKERFSAEFPKEGPSILRIQQVVRGDSAAYFCASSPKGQGTNTGELFFGEGSRLTVL.

J is TRBJ1-6 and V is TRBV7-3; D may be TRBD1 (6 bases). Germline CDR1 reads SGHTA; CDR2 reads FQGTGA. The germline V and J ends were trimmed by 5 bases and 4 bases, with 15 bases remaining between them. The CDR3 is 16 residues long. The CDR3 region has the DNA TGTGCCAGCAGCCGTAACAGGGTTCGGTATAATTCACCCCTCCACTTT. This sequence encodes CASSRNRVRYNSPLHF.

In this sample, this clone turned up a few times. The CDR3 region has the DNA TGTGCCTGGTTTTACGCCAATGGCTACACCTTC. Translation: CAWFYANGYTF. V and J are TRBV30 and TRBJ1-2; D unresolved. Trimming pared 5 bases from V and 6 bases from J, leaving 10 bases between. From germline, CDR1 is GTSNPN and CDR2 SVGIG (reference sequence). The CDR3 spans 11 residues. The variable domain in full, completed from reference TRBV30 and TRBJ1-2, reads SQTIHQWPATLVQPVGSPLSLECTVEGTSNPNLYWYRQAAGRGLQLLFYSVGIGQISSEVPQNLSASRPQDRQFILSSKKLLLSDSGFYLCAWFYANGYTFGSGTRLTVV.

The chain combines TRBV5-1 with TRBJ2-7; 9 bases agree with TRBD2. Trimming took 4 bases from V and 0 from J; bases not matched to a gene: 5. The CDR3 runs to 15 residues. Germline V gene lookup returns CDR1 SGHRS and CDR2 YFSETQ. The CDR3 protein is CASSIEAGGSYEQYF. Written as DNA, the CDR3 is TGCGCCAGCAGCATTGAAGCGGGGGGCTCCTACGAGCAGTACTTC.

The V gene is TRBV19, the J gene TRBJ1-5; 8 bases match TRBD1. The germline CDR1 and CDR2 sequences are LNHDA and SQIVND (reference sequence). Trimming cost V 5 bases and J 3 bases; bases outside gene matches: 15. This CDR3 spans 18 amino acids. The CDR3 region has the DNA TGTGCCAGTAGTGTCCGGAGAATGGACAGGGCGTCCAATCAGCCCCAGCATTTT. It specifies CASSVRRMDRASNQPQHF.

J is TRBJ2-7 and V is TRBV7-9, with 12 bases fitting TRBD2. The CDR3 contains 15 residues. The ends lost 5 bases at V and 5 bases at J; junction bases unmatched: 7. Germline V gives CDR1 SEHNR, CDR2 FQNEAQ (reference sequence). The CDR3 here is CASSPPTSGRHEQYF. CDR3 nucleotides: TGTGCCAGCAGCCCCCCGACTAGCGGGAGACACGAGCAGTACTTC.